The next 19 T cell receptor beta chains were all read from a single sample in a study of cytomegalovirus exposure and HLA in healthy donors. It was with 60 Vbeta and 13 Jbeta primers that the PCR ran. Repertoires were generated with immunoSEQ multiplex PCR, while TCRdb's copy carries only in-frame clones and drops some. The sample includes 150,000 to 200,000 clones, roughly 13% seen only once; the top ten take 7.8%. The sample was PBMCs. These receptors all stem from a man over 45 in good health and CMV-seropositive.

The chain employs TRBV7-2 and TRBJ2-4; 7 bases match TRBD2. Looked up from germline, CDR1 is SGHTA and CDR2 is FQGNSA. This CDR3 spans 15 amino acids. Germline trimming cut 4 bases from V and 6 bases from J; bases unmatched to any gene: 9. Written as DNA, the CDR3 is TGTGCCAGCAGCTCCGGAGCGGGGTTTGGAAACATTCAGTACTTC. Its translation: CASSSGAGFGNIQYF.

The genes are TRBV25-1 and TRBJ1-2, with TRBD1 as a possible D gene (5 bases). This CDR3 is built from 12 residues. V was pared by 10 bases and J by 2 bases, with 11 bases between. The germline CDR1 and CDR2 sequences are MGHDK and SYGVNS. The CDR3 DNA sequence: TGTGCCACCAGGACATCGAACTATGGCTACACCTTC. Its protein product is CATRTSNYGYTF.

The rearrangement links TRBV19 to TRBJ2-2, with TRBD1 matching over 7 bases. This CDR3 contains 15 residues. Per germline, CDR1 LNHDA and CDR2 SQIVND (reference sequence). Trimming removed 6 bases from V and 6 bases from J; junction bases left unmatched: 10. This chain's CDR3 is CASRPTGSGAGELFF. CDR3 bases: TGTGCCAGTAGACCGACAGGGAGTGGGGCCGGGGAGCTGTTTTTT.

This clone was picked up a small number of times. The chain links TRBV4-3 to TRBJ1-1; TRBD1 matches at 7 bases. The length of the CDR3 is 15 residues. The J segment lost 3 bases and the V segment lost 0 bases, leaving 4 bases of the junction unmatched. CDR1 is LGHNA and CDR2 is YSLEER in the germline V gene. DNA of the CDR3: TGCGCCAGCAGCCAAGAAAACAGGGGCTACACTGAAGCTTTCTTT. Its protein is CASSQENRGYTEAFF.

This clone has more than one count but fewer than ten. The chain is built from TRBV15 and TRBJ1-1, with 9 bases aligning to TRBD1. Germline assignment: CDR1 LNHNV and CDR2 YYDKDF (reference sequence). The CDR3 contains 16 residues. The V segment lost 2 bases and the J segment 3 bases; nucleotides outside the gene matches: 7. This chain's CDR3 is CATSRFIQGADTEAFF. The CDR3 DNA follows: TGTGCCACCAGCAGATTCATACAGGGGGCGGACACTGAAGCTTTCTTT.

The chain combines TRBV5-4 with TRBJ2-3, with a possible D match to TRBD2 (7 bases). V lost 0 bases and J lost 2, with 10 bases in between. From germline, CDR1 is SGHNT and CDR2 YYREEE (reference sequence). This CDR3 region has 15 residues. Here the CDR3 reads CASSLDGGPTDTQYF. The CDR3 region has the DNA TGTGCCAGCAGCTTGGACGGGGGGCCCACAGATACGCAGTATTTT.

The V call is TRBV29-1, the J call TRBJ1-2, with TRBD1 identical over 7 bases. The CDR3 sequence is 12 residues long. In germline, CDR1 is SQVTM, CDR2 ANQGSEA. J was trimmed by 0 bases and V by 7 bases; bases with no gene match: 2. The CDR3 nucleotides read TGCAGCGGTGGGACAGCTAACTATGGCTACACCTTC. It codes for CSGGTANYGYTF.

This clone was seen a few times. The rearrangement uses TRBV6-1 and TRBJ1-2, with 7 bases matching TRBD1. Germline V gene data show CDR1 as MNHNS and CDR2 as SASEGT. The CDR3 runs to 12 residues. The V segment lost 6 bases and the J segment 7 bases; nucleotides outside the gene matches: 5. CDR3 DNA sequence: TGTGCCAGCAGGGGGACAGAAGGTGGCTACACCTTC. Encoded protein: CASRGTEGGYTF.

In this sample, this clone turned up a few times. V and J are TRBV2 and TRBJ2-1; possible D gene TRBD1, 5 bases. CDR3 length: 14 amino acids. Germline CDR1 reads SNHLY; CDR2 reads FYNNEI. V lost 2 bases to trimming and J lost 5 bases, with 10 bases between them. The CDR3 DNA follows: TGTGCCAGCAGTGAATGGGGCCGAAACAATGAGCAGTTCTTC. Translation gives CASSEWGRNNEQFF. Based on the CDR3 plus reference TRBV2 and TRBJ2-1, the full variable domain is EPEVTQTPSHQVTQMGQEVILRCVPISNHLYFYWYRQILGQKVEFLVSFYNNEISEKSEIFDDQFSVERPDGSNFTLKIRSTKLEDSAMYFCASSEWGRNNEQFFGPGTRLTVL.

This clone has just a few counts. CDR3 residues: CASYRGAAYNEQFF. DNA for the CDR3: TGTGCCAGCTATCGGGGGGCGGCCTACAATGAGCAGTTCTTC. The chain combines TRBV16 with TRBJ2-1, with a weak D call TRBD2 (7 bases). The germline gives CDR1 KGHSY, CDR2 FQNENV. This CDR3 has 14 amino acids. The germline V and J ends were trimmed by 8 bases and 2 bases, with 13 bases remaining between them.

This chain links TRBV5-1 with TRBJ1-2; maybe TRBD1 (5 bases). CDR1 SGHRS and CDR2 YFSETQ come from the germline V gene. V lost 3 bases and J 4 bases, leaving 16 bases between the germline ends. The CDR3 covers 15 residues. The CDR3 DNA is TGCGCCAGCAGCTCAGACGGACAAATAAGCTATGGCTACACCTTC. This encodes CASSSDGQISYGYTF.

This chain joins TRBV25-1 and TRBJ2-5; TRBD1 is a possible D gene (5 bases). CDR1 is MGHDK, CDR2 SYGVNS, per germline. Between the trimmed V and J ends, which lost 6 bases and 4 bases, there was a span of 9 bases. The CDR3 is made up of 12 amino acids. In DNA, the CDR3 is TGTGCCAGCAGCCGAAGGGGAGAGACCCAGTACTTC. The encoded protein is CASSRRGETQYF.

This clone was counted only a few times. The genes are TRBV6-6 and TRBJ1-5, with 7 bases identical to TRBD1. Germline lookup yields CDR1 MNHNY and CDR2 SVGAGI (reference sequence). The ends lost 6 bases at V and 7 bases at J; junction bases unmatched: 3. There are 12 residues in the CDR3. For the CDR3, the DNA is TGTGCCAGCAGCCTGACAGGGCAGCCCCAGCATTTT. Its protein is CASSLTGQPQHF.

This clone has more than one count but fewer than ten. V is TRBV7-3 and J is TRBJ2-7; D may be TRBD1 (7 bases). V lost 4 bases and J 4 bases, leaving 11 bases between the germline ends. CDR1 and CDR2 (germline): SGHTA, FQGTGA. The CDR3 has 13 amino acids. Written as DNA, the CDR3 is TGTGCCAGCAGCTGGACAGGAGGGTACGAGCAGTACTTC. It yields the protein CASSWTGGYEQYF.

This chain connects TRBV6-6 to TRBJ1-2; TRBD1 matches 8 bases. Germline-derived CDR1 and CDR2 are MNHNY and SVGAGI (reference sequence). This CDR3 contains 14 residues. The trim removed 8 bases at V and 6 bases at J, leaving 11 bases unmatched. Here the CDR3 DNA reads TGTGCCAGCCTCAAGGACAGGGTCGTGAATGGCTACACCTTC. Translation gives CASLKDRVVNGYTF.

This clone has just a few counts. The chain combines TRBV18 with TRBJ1-1; D gene uncertain. The CDR3 consists of 17 residues. Germline lookup yields CDR1 KGHSH and CDR2 LQKENI. Trimming pared 1 base from V and 1 base from J, leaving 16 bases between. The CDR3 nucleotides are TGTGCCAGCTCACCACGTCAGATTAATTCCCAGAACACTGAAGCTTTCTTT. Its translation is CASSPRQINSQNTEAFF.

The V gene is TRBV9, the J gene TRBJ2-1; 11 bases match TRBD2. The CDR3 is made up of 15 amino acids. The germline gives CDR1 SGDLS, CDR2 YYNGEE. With V trimmed by 4 bases and J by 4 bases, 4 bases remained unmatched. The CDR3 coding sequence is TGTGCCAGCAGCTACTCTAGCGGGGGGTACAATGAGCAGTTCTTC. It encodes CASSYSSGGYNEQFF.

The rearrangement joins TRBV28 to TRBJ1-2, with unresolved D. The V end lost 6 bases, the J end lost 4 bases, and 12 bases lay between the germline ends. The CDR3 covers 13 residues. Looked up from germline, CDR1 is MDHEN and CDR2 is SYDVKM. The CDR3 spells CASSKQRFYGYTF. The CDR3 coding sequence is TGTGCCAGCAGCAAGCAGCGCTTCTATGGCTACACCTTC.

This clone was recorded a few times. The chain couples TRBV15 to TRBJ2-3; D is ambiguous. Trimming cost V 0 bases and J 3 bases, with 4 bases left between them. CDR3 length: 13 amino acids. Per the germline V gene, CDR1 is LNHNV and CDR2 is YYDKDF (reference sequence). CDR3 amino acids: CATSRESTDTQYF. The CDR3 DNA reads as TGTGCCACCAGCAGAGAGAGTACAGATACGCAGTATTTT.